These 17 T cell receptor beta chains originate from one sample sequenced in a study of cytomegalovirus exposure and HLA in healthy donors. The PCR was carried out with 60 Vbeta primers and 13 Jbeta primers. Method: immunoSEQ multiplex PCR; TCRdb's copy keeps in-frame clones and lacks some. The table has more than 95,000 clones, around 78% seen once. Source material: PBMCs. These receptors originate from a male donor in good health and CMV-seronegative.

CDR3 DNA sequence: TGTGCCAGCAGCCAAGACACCGGGACAGGGGGCACTGAAGCTTTCTTT. It encodes CASSQDTGTGGTEAFF. This rearrangement joins TRBV5-4 to TRBJ1-1, with 11 bases matching TRBD1. Germline trimming cut 4 bases from V and 4 bases from J; bases unmatched to any gene: 9. Germline V gene data show CDR1 as SGHNT and CDR2 as YYREEE (reference sequence). The CDR3 has 16 residues. The full variable domain, in which reference TRBV5-4 and TRBJ1-1 provide the parts outside the CDR3, is ETGVTQSPTHLIKTRGQQVTLRCSSQSGHNTVSWYQQALGQGPQFIFQYYREEENGRGNFPPRFSGLQFPNYSSELNVNALELDDSALYLCASSQDTGTGGTEAFFGQGTRLTVV.

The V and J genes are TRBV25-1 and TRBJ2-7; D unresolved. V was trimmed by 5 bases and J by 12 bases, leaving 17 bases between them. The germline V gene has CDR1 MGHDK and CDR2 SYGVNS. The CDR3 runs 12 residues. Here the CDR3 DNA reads TGTGCCAGCAGTCAAGAATCAGGCCGCCGGTACTTC. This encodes CASSQESGRRYF.

The chain's CDR3 is CASRGLAGSTDTQYF. The CDR3 coding sequence is TGTGCCAGCCGGGGACTAGCGGGTAGCACAGATACGCAGTATTTT. This rearrangement joins TRBV5-4 to TRBJ2-3; TRBD2 agrees at 12 bases. The germline CDR1 and CDR2 sequences are SGHNT and YYREEE (reference sequence). Trimming at V came to 7 bases and at J to 0 bases, leaving 3 bases not matched to a gene. This CDR3 contains 15 residues. Variable domain in full (rest from reference TRBV5-4 and TRBJ2-3): ETGVTQSPTHLIKTRGQQVTLRCSSQSGHNTVSWYQQALGQGPQFIFQYYREEENGRGNFPPRFSGLQFPNYSSELNVNALELDDSALYLCASRGLAGSTDTQYFGPGTRLTVL.

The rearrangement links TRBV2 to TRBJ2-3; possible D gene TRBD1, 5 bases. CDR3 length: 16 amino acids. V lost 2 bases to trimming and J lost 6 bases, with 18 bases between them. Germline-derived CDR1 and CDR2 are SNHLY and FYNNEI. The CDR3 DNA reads TGTGCCAGCAGTGAAAATGGGGCGACAGCACCCGATACGCAGTATTTT. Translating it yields CASSENGATAPDTQYF.

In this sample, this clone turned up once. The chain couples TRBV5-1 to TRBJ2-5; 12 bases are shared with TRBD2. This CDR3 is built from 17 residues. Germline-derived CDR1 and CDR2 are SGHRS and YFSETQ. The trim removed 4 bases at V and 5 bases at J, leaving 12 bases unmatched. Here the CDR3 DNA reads TGCGCCAGCAGCACCCAACCGGGACTAGCGGGTGGCGAGACCCAGTACTTC. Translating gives CASSTQPGLAGGETQYF.

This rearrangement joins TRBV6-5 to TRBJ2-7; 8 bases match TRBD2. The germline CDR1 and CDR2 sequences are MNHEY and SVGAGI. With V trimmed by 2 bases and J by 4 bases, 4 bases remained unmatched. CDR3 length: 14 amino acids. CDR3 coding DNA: TGTGCCAGCAGTTACGGTGGCGGGAGGTACGAGCAGTACTTC. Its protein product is CASSYGGGRYEQYF.

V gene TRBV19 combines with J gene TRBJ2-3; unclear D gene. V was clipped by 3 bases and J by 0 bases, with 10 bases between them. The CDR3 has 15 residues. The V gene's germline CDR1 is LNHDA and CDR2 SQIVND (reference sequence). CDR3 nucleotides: TGTGCCAGTAGTATTAGTCGCGGTAGCACAGATACGCAGTATTTT. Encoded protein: CASSISRGSTDTQYF.

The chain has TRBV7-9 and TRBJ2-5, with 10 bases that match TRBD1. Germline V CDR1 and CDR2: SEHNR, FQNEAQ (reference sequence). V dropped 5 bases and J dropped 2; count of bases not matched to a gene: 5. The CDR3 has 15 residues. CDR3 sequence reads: CASSPWDRGQETQYF. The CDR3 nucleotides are TGTGCCAGCAGCCCCTGGGACAGGGGTCAAGAGACCCAGTACTTC.

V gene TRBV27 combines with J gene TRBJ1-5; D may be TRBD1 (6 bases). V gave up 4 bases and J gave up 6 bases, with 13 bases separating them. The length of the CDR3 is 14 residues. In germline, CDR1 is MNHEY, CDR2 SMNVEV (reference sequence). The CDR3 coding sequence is TGTGCCAGCAGTTCTACAGGGTTGTTTCAGCCCCAGCATTTT. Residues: CASSSTGLFQPQHF.

CDR3 in DNA: TGTGCCAGCAGTTTATCCCCTGGGCAGGGAGCGGGAGGTGGGGGTCAGCCCCAGCATTTT. It is translated as CASSLSPGQGAGGGGQPQHF. V and J are TRBV27 and TRBJ1-5; D is perhaps TRBD1 (5 bases). Trimming stripped 0 bases from V and 6 bases from J, with 27 bases between. CDR1 is MNHEY, CDR2 SMNVEV, per germline (reference sequence). CDR3 length: 20 amino acids.

CDR3 sequence: CASSQAGGPGYNEQFF. The CDR3 nucleotides are TGCGCCAGCAGCCAAGCGGGAGGCCCTGGCTACAATGAGCAGTTCTTC. The chain couples TRBV4-1 to TRBJ2-1; the match to TRBD2 covers 7 bases. This CDR3 comprises 16 residues. From germline, CDR1 is MGHRA and CDR2 YSYEKL. V gave up 1 base and J gave up 3 bases; unmatched junction bases: 6.

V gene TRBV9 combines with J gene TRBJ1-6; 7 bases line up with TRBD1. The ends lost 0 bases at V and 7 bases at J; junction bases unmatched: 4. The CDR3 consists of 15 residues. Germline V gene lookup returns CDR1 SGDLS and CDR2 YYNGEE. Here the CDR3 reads CASSVEGQRNSPLHF. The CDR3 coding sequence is TGTGCCAGCAGCGTAGAGGGACAGAGAAATTCACCCCTCCACTTT.

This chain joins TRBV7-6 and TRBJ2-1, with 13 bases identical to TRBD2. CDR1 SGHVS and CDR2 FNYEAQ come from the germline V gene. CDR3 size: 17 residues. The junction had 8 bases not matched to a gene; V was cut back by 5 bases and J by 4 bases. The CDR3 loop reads CASSPTGLAGVYNEQFF. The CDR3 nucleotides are TGTGCCAGCAGCCCCACCGGACTAGCGGGAGTATACAATGAGCAGTTCTTC.

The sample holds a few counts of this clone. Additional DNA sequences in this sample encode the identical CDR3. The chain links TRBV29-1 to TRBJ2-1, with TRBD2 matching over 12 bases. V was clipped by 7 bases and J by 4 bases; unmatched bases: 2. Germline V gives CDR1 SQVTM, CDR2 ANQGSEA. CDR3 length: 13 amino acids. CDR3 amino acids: CSAGTSGYNEQFF. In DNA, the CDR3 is TGCAGCGCGGGGACTAGCGGGTACAATGAGCAGTTCTTC.

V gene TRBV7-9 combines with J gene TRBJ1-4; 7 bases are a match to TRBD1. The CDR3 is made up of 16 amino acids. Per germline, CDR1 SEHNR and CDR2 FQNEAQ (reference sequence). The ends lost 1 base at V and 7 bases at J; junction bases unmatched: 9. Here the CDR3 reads CASSLEGDRVGEKLFF. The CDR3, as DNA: TGTGCCAGCAGCTTAGAGGGAGACAGGGTGGGTGAAAAACTGTTTTTT. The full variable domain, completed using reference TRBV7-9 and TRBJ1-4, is DTGVSQNPRHKITKRGQNVTFRCDPISEHNRLYWYRQTLGQGPEFLTYFQNEAQLEKSRLLSDRFSAERPKGSFSTLEIQRTEQGDSAMYLCASSLEGDRVGEKLFFGSGTQLSVL.

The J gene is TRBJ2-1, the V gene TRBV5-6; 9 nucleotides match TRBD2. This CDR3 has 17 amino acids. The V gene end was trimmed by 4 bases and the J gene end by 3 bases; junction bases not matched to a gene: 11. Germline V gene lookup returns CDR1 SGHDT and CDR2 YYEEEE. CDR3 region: CASSRVDTSGYYNEQFF. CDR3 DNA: TGTGCCAGCAGCCGTGTGGATACTAGCGGGTACTACAATGAGCAGTTCTTC.

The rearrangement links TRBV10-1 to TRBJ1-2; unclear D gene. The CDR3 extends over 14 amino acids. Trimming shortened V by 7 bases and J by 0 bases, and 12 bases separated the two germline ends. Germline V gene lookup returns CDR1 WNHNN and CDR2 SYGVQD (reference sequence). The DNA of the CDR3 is TGCGCCAGCACCGACGGGGTTACTAACTATGGCTACACCTTC. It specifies CASTDGVTNYGYTF.